What follows are 17 T cell receptor beta chains derived from one specimen sequenced in a study of T cell responses to AZD1222 COVID-19 vaccine. The protocol was immunoSEQ multiplex PCR, while the TCRdb copy is restricted to in-frame clones and leaves out a portion. The sample records about 150,000 clones, 90% to 95% being singletons. The sample was peripheral blood, taken on day 0 of AZD1222 vaccination. The receptors derive from an adult in good health.

The rearrangement joins TRBV6-2 or TRBV6-3 to TRBJ1-5; D call uncertain. V lost 5 bases and J lost 7, with 12 bases in between. The CDR3 runs to 13 residues. The V gene's germline CDR1 is MNHEY and CDR2 SVGEGT. CDR3 protein: CASSGPWEQPQHF. The CDR3, as DNA: TGTGCCAGCAGTGGCCCATGGGAACAGCCCCAGCATTTT.

This chain uses TRBV6-6 with TRBJ2-5, with TRBD1 matching 11 bases. After removal of 5 bases from V and 4 bases from J, the junction contained 12 bases not matched to a gene. The CDR3 spans 17 residues. The V gene's germline CDR1 is MNHNY and CDR2 SVGAGI (reference sequence). The CDR3 DNA reads TGTGCCAGCAGTCGCCTCCGGGACAGGGGGTTCAGAGAGACCCAGTACTTC. It specifies CASSRLRDRGFRETQYF.

The chain links TRBV7-8 to TRBJ2-5, with a possible D match to TRBD1 (5 bases). The CDR3 sequence is 14 residues long. With 2 bases removed from V and 5 bases from J, the gap between germline ends came to 12 bases. Looked up from germline, CDR1 is SGHVS and CDR2 is FQNEAQ. The CDR3 here is CASSLWGAGETQYF. The CDR3 DNA follows: TGTGCCAGCAGCTTATGGGGCGCCGGGGAGACCCAGTACTTC. Drawing the rest from reference TRBV7-8 and TRBJ2-5, the complete variable domain is GAGVSQSPRYKVAKRGQDVALRCDPISGHVSLFWYQQALGQGPEFLTYFQNEAQLDKSGLPSDRFFAERPEGSVSTLKIQRTQQEDSAVYLCASSLWGAGETQYFGPGTRLLVL.

The CDR3 DNA sequence: TGTGCCAACCCGGGGGACAATCAGCCCCAGCATTTT. Encoded protein: CANPGDNQPQHF. The rearrangement joins TRBV12-3 or TRBV12-4 to TRBJ1-5; weak D call: TRBD1 (5 bases). The ends were cut back, 10 bases at V and 3 bases at J, with 10 bases in the middle. This CDR3 is built from 12 residues.

Ten or more counts support this clone. The chain couples TRBV7-6 to TRBJ2-3; tentative D call: TRBD2 (6 bases). Germline V gene data show CDR1 as SGHVS and CDR2 as FNYEAQ. Trimming took off 5 bases at V and 0 bases at J, with 15 bases between the two ends. The length of the CDR3 is 16 residues. CDR3 nucleotides: TGTGCCAGCAGCCAGTTCGCGGGGACTAGCACAGATACGCAGTATTTT. Translating gives CASSQFAGTSTDTQYF. Combining the CDR3 with reference TRBV7-6 and TRBJ2-3 gives the whole variable domain GAGVSQSPRYKVTKRGQDVALRCDPISGHVSLYWYRQALGQGPEFLTYFNYEAQQDKSGLPNDRFSAERPEGSISTLTIQRTEQRDSAMYRCASSQFAGTSTDTQYFGPGTRLTVL.

The chain is built from TRBV7-2 and TRBJ2-5; 12 bases match TRBD2. This CDR3 is built from 15 residues. CDR1 and CDR2 (germline): SGHTA, FQGNSA. J lost 8 bases, V lost 2 bases, and 6 bases had no gene match. The CDR3 here is CASSLLLAGGDTQYF. As DNA, the CDR3 is TGTGCCAGCAGCTTATTACTAGCGGGGGGTGACACCCAGTACTTC.

The V gene is TRBV28, the J gene TRBJ2-7, with 8 bases identical to TRBD1. Germline V gene lookup returns CDR1 MDHEN and CDR2 SYDVKM. The V and J ends lost 6 bases and 2 bases, in that order; junction bases with no gene match: 9. The CDR3 extends over 15 amino acids. CDR3 loop: CASSLRPQGAYEQYF. The CDR3 nucleotides are TGTGCCAGCAGCCTTCGACCACAGGGGGCCTACGAGCAGTACTTC.

The chain uses TRBV28 and TRBJ1-5; no clear D gene. CDR3 length equals 12 residues. V lost 7 bases, J lost 6 bases, and 10 bases lay in between. CDR1 MDHEN and CDR2 SYDVKM come from the germline V gene. The CDR3 nucleotides are TGTGCCAGCAAAAGGGTTACTCAGCCCCAGCATTTT. Amino acid sequence: CASKRVTQPQHF.

The genes are TRBV7-2 and TRBJ1-5; no definite D call. V lost 5 bases, J lost 5 bases, and 10 bases lay in between. CDR3 length equals 13 residues. Germline values: CDR1 SGHTA, CDR2 FQGNSA. CDR3 in DNA: TGTGCCAGCAGCCCCCAATGGGATCAGCCCCAGCATTTT. This codes for CASSPQWDQPQHF.

The chain links TRBV19 to TRBJ1-2; TRBD1 aligns across 7 bases. The CDR3 length is 16 residues. The germline V gene encodes CDR1 LNHDA and CDR2 SQIVND (reference sequence). Trimming took 1 base from V and 5 from J; bases not matched to a gene: 10. The CDR3 DNA reads as TGTGCCAGTAGTATAGTGCCTCGGACAGGCCCTTATGGCTACACCTTC. Translation gives CASSIVPRTGPYGYTF.

This sequence joins TRBV4-1 and TRBJ1-2; D is unclear. Trimming took 2 bases from V and 8 from J, leaving 9 bases between them. In germline, CDR1 is MGHRA, CDR2 YSYEKL. CDR3 size: 12 residues. This CDR3 reads CASSQSAGGYTF. The CDR3 region has the DNA TGCGCCAGCAGCCAATCGGCCGGAGGCTACACCTTC.

The V and J genes are TRBV12-3 or TRBV12-4 and TRBJ2-7, with 9 nucleotides matching TRBD1. The J segment lost 0 bases and the V segment lost 8 bases, leaving 2 bases of the junction unmatched. The CDR3 is 13 amino acids. This CDR3 is CASQDRGSYEQYF. In DNA, the CDR3 is TGTGCCAGCCAGGACAGGGGCTCCTACGAGCAGTACTTC.

The rearrangement joins TRBV7-9 to TRBJ1-5; D might be TRBD1 (6 bases). V lost 8 bases and J lost 9, with 8 bases in between. This CDR3 is 10 amino acids long. Germline V lookup: CDR1 SEHNR, CDR2 FQNEAQ (reference sequence). Here the CDR3 DNA reads TGTGCCAGCCAGGGGCTGCCCCAGCATTTT. It encodes CASQGLPQHF.

As to this clone: One junction end disagrees with the germline gene, perhaps due to a read error. The chain links TRBV6-1 to TRBJ1-2, with 8 bases aligning to TRBD1. The CDR3 spans 14 residues. Germline V gene data show CDR1 as MNHNS and CDR2 as SASEGT. CDR3: CASREAGTGVPYTF. The CDR3 DNA is TGTGCCAGCAGAGAAGCCGGGACAGGAGTACCCTACACCTTC.

This chain connects TRBV27 to TRBJ1-4; no reliable D call. Trimming took 3 bases from V and 7 from J, leaving 9 bases between them. Per germline, CDR1 MNHEY and CDR2 SMNVEV (reference sequence). The CDR3 is 13 amino acids. The CDR3 DNA follows: TGTGCCAGCAGTTTTATCCTCGGTGAAAAACTGTTTTTT. Translating it yields CASSFILGEKLFF.

The rearrangement links TRBV27 to TRBJ2-7, with a possible D match to TRBD1 (5 bases). Trimming removed 5 bases at V and 1 base at J, with 15 bases between. CDR3 length: 15 amino acids. The germline V gene has CDR1 MNHEY and CDR2 SMNVEV (reference sequence). CDR3 DNA: TGTGCCAGCAGTCCAGCTGCAGGGCTGTCCTACGAGCAGTACTTC. Protein: CASSPAAGLSYEQYF.

This chain links TRBV2 with TRBJ2-1; 13 positions agree with TRBD2. The germline gives CDR1 SNHLY, CDR2 FYNNEI. V lost 6 bases to trimming and J lost 7 bases; unmatched junction nucleotides: 3. CDR3 length equals 14 residues. CDR3 region: CASRGTSGVNEQFF. CDR3 nucleotide sequence: TGTGCCAGCAGGGGGACTAGCGGGGTGAATGAGCAGTTCTTC. Drawing the rest from reference TRBV2 and TRBJ2-1, the complete variable domain is EPEVTQTPSHQVTQMGQEVILRCVPISNHLYFYWYRQILGQKVEFLVSFYNNEISEKSEIFDDQFSVERPDGSNFTLKIRSTKLEDSAMYFCASRGTSGVNEQFFGPGTRLTVL.